The 28 T cell receptor beta chains reported below all come from one sample, sequenced in a study of T cells after yellow fever vaccination. TCRdb itself ran the 5' RACE reads through MiXCR, one entry per CDR3 protein. This sample has a few hundred thousand distinct CDR3 sequences, with 6.8% found just once. The sequencing used PBMCs, collected more than 35 days after the first yellow fever vaccination. These receptors all come from a man aged 18 to 29 who received the YFV17D yellow fever vaccine.

This clonotype was seen at least ten times. The chain recombines TRBV7-2 with TRBJ2-5; D unresolved. The V end lost 3 bases, the J end lost 0 bases, and 8 bases lay between the germline ends. CDR1 is SGHTA and CDR2 is FQGNSA in the germline V gene. The CDR3 extends over 14 amino acids. The CDR3 protein is CASSFSQYQETQYF. The CDR3 nucleotides read TGTGCCAGCAGCTTTTCTCAATACCAAGAGACCCAGTACTTC. Full variable domain (rest looked up from reference TRBV7-2 and TRBJ2-5): GAGVSQSPSNKVTEKGKDVELRCDPISGHTALYWYRQSLGQGLEFLIYFQGNSAPDKSGLPSDRFSAERTGGSVSTLTIQRTQQEDSAVYLCASSFSQYQETQYFGPGTRLLVL.

This clonotype was picked up many times. This chain links TRBV10-3 with TRBJ2-5; D uncertain. V was pared by 3 bases and J by 1 base, with 9 bases between. Germline V gene sequence: CDR1 ENHRY, CDR2 SYGVKD. The CDR3 runs 14 residues. CDR3 in DNA: TGTGCCATCAGTGACAAGGCCGTCCAAGAGACCCAGTACTTC. This gives the protein CAISDKAVQETQYF.

This sequence joins TRBV20-1 and TRBJ2-5, with 7 bases lining up with TRBD2. With 6 bases clipped from V and 2 bases from J, the junction kept 9 bases outside the gene matches. The CDR3 runs 14 residues. CDR1 DFQATT and CDR2 SNEGSKA come from the germline V gene (reference sequence). The CDR3 DNA sequence: TGCAGTGCCCCGCCAGCGGGGCTGCAAGAGACCCAGTACTTC. It encodes CSAPPAGLQETQYF.

This clonotype appeared many times. The V call is TRBV20-1, the J call TRBJ1-1, with a tentative D call TRBD1 (5 bases). CDR1 DFQATT and CDR2 SNEGSKA come from the germline V gene (reference sequence). The CDR3 contains 13 residues. Trimming stripped 6 bases from V and 4 bases from J, with 15 bases between. CDR3 sequence: CSASRGESTEAFF. The DNA for the CDR3 is TGCAGTGCCAGTCGGGGGGAGAGCACTGAAGCTTTCTTT.

The V gene is TRBV5-4, the J gene TRBJ1-3; TRBD1 might be the D (6 bases). Germline assignment: CDR1 SGHNT and CDR2 YYREEE (reference sequence). The CDR3 is 15 residues long. V lost 0 bases to trimming and J lost 2 bases, with 9 bases between them. The CDR3 loop is CASSLGQDPGNTIYF. CDR3 DNA sequence: TGTGCCAGCAGCTTGGGACAGGACCCTGGAAACACCATATATTTT.

A few counts support this clonotype. The chain combines TRBV6-5 with TRBJ1-1, with a possible D match to TRBD1 (6 bases). This CDR3 region has 15 residues. Deletions cut 2 bases from V and 1 base from J, with 11 bases between. Germline V CDR1 and CDR2: MNHEY, SVGAGI. CDR3 loop: CASSYEYRANTEAFF. CDR3 DNA: TGTGCCAGCAGTTACGAGTACAGGGCGAACACTGAAGCTTTCTTT.

This clonotype was counted only a few times. This rearrangement joins TRBV20-1 to TRBJ2-1; the match to TRBD2 covers 13 bases. Germline V CDR1 and CDR2: DFQATT, SNEGSKA (reference sequence). The CDR3 covers 15 residues. The trim removed 3 bases at V and 4 bases at J, leaving 3 bases unmatched. CDR3 amino acids: CSARGTSGVYNEQFF. CDR3 sequence (DNA): TGCAGTGCTAGGGGGACTAGCGGGGTTTACAATGAGCAGTTCTTC.

In this sample, this clonotype turned up many times. The chain couples TRBV5-6 to TRBJ2-4, with 9 nucleotides matching TRBD1. Germline CDR1 SGHDT, CDR2 YYEEEE. The CDR3 has 16 amino acids. V was clipped by 4 bases and J by 4 bases; unmatched bases: 9. This CDR3 is CASSPTRDRAKNIQYF. The CDR3 DNA sequence: TGTGCCAGCAGCCCAACCCGGGACAGGGCTAAAAACATTCAGTACTTC.

This clonotype was detected a few times. The chain couples TRBV20-1 to TRBJ2-3, with 9 bases aligning to TRBD2. The germline gives CDR1 DFQATT, CDR2 SNEGSKA (reference sequence). The CDR3 contains 15 residues. J gave up 4 bases and V 7 bases, and 12 bases lay outside the gene matches. The CDR3 coding sequence is TGCAGTGAGCTGGCCGCGGGGGGGATGCCAGATACGCAGTATTTT. The encoded protein is CSELAAGGMPDTQYF.

The CDR3: CASSLWTGVRNEQFF. The CDR3 nucleotides are TGTGCCAGCAGCTTGTGGACAGGGGTACGCAATGAGCAGTTCTTC. This chain links TRBV5-5 with TRBJ2-1; 9 bases are shared with TRBD1. In germline, CDR1 is SGHKS, CDR2 YYEKEE (reference sequence). V dropped 1 base and J dropped 6; count of bases not matched to a gene: 5. This CDR3 contains 15 residues.

This clonotype came up a few times. V usage is TRBV6-2 or TRBV6-3 and J usage is TRBJ1-6; no firm D call. Trimming stripped 2 bases from V and 5 bases from J, with 7 bases between. Germline V gene data show CDR1 as MNHEY and CDR2 as SVGEGT. The CDR3 sequence is 14 residues long. In nucleotides, the CDR3 is TGTGCCAGCAGTTACGGGTCTCATAATTCACCCCTCCACTTT. Amino acids: CASSYGSHNSPLHF.

V usage is TRBV7-2 and J usage is TRBJ2-4, with D perhaps assigned TRBD1 or TRBD2 (7 bases each). Trimming cost V 1 base and J 6 bases, with 19 bases left between them. This CDR3 spans 17 amino acids. Germline V gene data show CDR1 as SGHTA and CDR2 as FQGNSA. CDR3: CASSLVVRGGPGNIQYF. In nucleotides, the CDR3 is TGTGCCAGCAGCTTAGTCGTCAGGGGGGGCCCCGGAAACATTCAGTACTTC.

The CDR3 coding sequence is TGCAGTGCACCGGACTTCCAAGAGACCCAGTACTTC. It codes for CSAPDFQETQYF. V and J are TRBV20-1 and TRBJ2-5; D might be TRBD2 (5 bases). Germline lookup yields CDR1 DFQATT and CDR2 SNEGSKA (reference sequence). This CDR3 comprises 12 residues. Deletions cut 6 bases from V and 1 base from J, with 9 bases between.

The chain joins TRBV27 to TRBJ2-7; D uncertain. Germline assignment: CDR1 MNHEY and CDR2 SMNVEV (reference sequence). This CDR3 has 12 residues. Deletions cut 8 bases from V and 4 bases from J, with 12 bases between. CDR3 bases: TGTGCCAGCTGGTTGACTGAATACGAGCAGTACGTC. Translation: CASWLTEYEQYV.

This clonotype was seen only a few times. The chain uses TRBV5-1 and TRBJ1-2; 11 bases match TRBD1. V lost 4 bases, J lost 1 base, and 9 bases stayed unmatched. Germline CDR1 and CDR2: SGHRS and YFSETQ. The length of the CDR3 is 17 residues. The CDR3 DNA is TGCGCCAGCAGCCCAGGACAGGGGGCAATGCTTAACTATGGCTACACCTTC. Protein: CASSPGQGAMLNYGYTF. Together with reference TRBV5-1 and TRBJ1-2, the CDR3 gives the full variable domain: KAGVTQTPRYLIKTRGQQVTLSCSPISGHRSVSWYQQTPGQGLQFLFEYFSETQRNKGNFPGRFSGRQFSNSRSEMNVSTLELGDSALYLCASSPGQGAMLNYGYTFGSGTRLTVV.

This clonotype was observed at least ten times. This sequence joins TRBV4-1 and TRBJ2-5; 9 bases match TRBD1. V gave up 0 bases and J gave up 2 bases; unmatched junction bases: 7. The CDR3 spans 17 residues. Looked up from germline, CDR1 is MGHRA and CDR2 is YSYEKL. CDR3 nucleotides: TGCGCCAGCAGCCAAGATAGGACAGGGGTGGGGCAAGAGACCCAGTACTTC. This sequence encodes CASSQDRTGVGQETQYF.

There are many counts of this clonotype. This rearrangement joins TRBV4-1 to TRBJ1-2; D possibly corresponds to TRBD1 (5 bases). The CDR3 contains 16 residues. Trimming shortened V by 0 bases and J by 8 bases, and 19 bases separated the two germline ends. Germline V gives CDR1 MGHRA, CDR2 YSYEKL. The CDR3 loop is CASSQEVVRAAPGYTF. The DNA for the CDR3 is TGCGCCAGCAGCCAAGAAGTAGTCAGGGCCGCCCCGGGCTACACCTTC.

This clonotype was counted at least ten times. V usage is TRBV4-3 and J usage is TRBJ2-7; 8 bases fit TRBD1. The CDR3 runs to 16 residues. V lost 0 bases, J lost 2 bases, and 6 bases stayed unmatched. In germline, CDR1 is LGHNA, CDR2 YSLEER. DNA for the CDR3: TGCGCCAGCAGCCAAGATTGGTCAGGGGGCCCCTACGAGCAGTACTTC. Protein product: CASSQDWSGGPYEQYF.

This clonotype was observed a handful of times. The V gene is TRBV6-1, the J gene TRBJ1-2, with TRBD1 matching over 7 bases. CDR1 MNHNS and CDR2 SASEGT come from the germline V gene. V shed 6 bases, J shed 6 bases, and the junction held 16 bases outside the gene matches. The CDR3 runs to 16 residues. In DNA form, the CDR3 reads TGTGCCAGCAGCCTAAGCTCCATAGACAGGGTGAATGGCTACACCTTC. Protein: CASSLSSIDRVNGYTF.

The chain is built from TRBV5-1 and TRBJ2-2, with D tentatively TRBD2 (6 bases). Deletions cut 4 bases from V and 3 bases from J, with 13 bases between. CDR3 size: 15 residues. Germline V gene lookup returns CDR1 SGHRS and CDR2 YFSETQ. The CDR3 protein is CASSGSGDDTGELFF. The CDR3 coding sequence is TGCGCCAGCAGCGGATCGGGGGATGACACCGGGGAGCTGTTTTTT.

This clonotype has more than one count but fewer than ten. V usage is TRBV5-1 and J usage is TRBJ2-5; D is possibly TRBD2 (5 bases). From germline, CDR1 is SGHRS and CDR2 YFSETQ. V was shortened by 0 bases and J by 2 bases, with 8 bases between the two germline ends. The CDR3 length is 14 residues. The DNA of the CDR3 is TGCGCCAGCAGCTTGGAGAGGGCACAAGAGACCCAGTACTTC. Its protein is CASSLERAQETQYF.

This chain links TRBV5-6 with TRBJ1-2, with TRBD1 matching 7 bases. The CDR3 spans 14 residues. Germline trimming cut 3 bases from V and 7 bases from J; bases unmatched to any gene: 9. Germline-derived CDR1 and CDR2 are SGHDT and YYEEEE. Here the CDR3 reads CASSSTTGRSGYTF. DNA of the CDR3: TGTGCCAGCAGCTCCACGACAGGGAGAAGTGGCTACACCTTC.

This clonotype was recorded a few times. The rearrangement joins TRBV9 to TRBJ2-2; TRBD2 aligns across 8 bases. The length of the CDR3 is 16 residues. Per the germline V gene, CDR1 is SGDLS and CDR2 is YYNGEE. J gave up 5 bases and V 5 bases, and 11 bases lay outside the gene matches. CDR3 sequence: CASSDHSGAGTGELFF. DNA for the CDR3: TGTGCCAGCAGTGATCATAGCGGGGCGGGGACCGGGGAGCTGTTTTTT.

This chain uses TRBV24-1 with TRBJ2-7, with 7 bases matching TRBD1. Per the germline V gene, CDR1 is KGHDR and CDR2 is SFDVKD. The CDR3 spans 16 residues. The ends lost 6 bases at V and 1 base at J; junction bases unmatched: 11. The DNA of the CDR3 is TGTGCCACCAGTCGCCCCCGGGACAGTTTTTCCTACGAGCAGTACTTC. Translated: CATSRPRDSFSYEQYF.

At least ten counts were recorded for this clonotype. The chain joins TRBV12-3 or TRBV12-4 to TRBJ1-2; no reliable D call. The CDR3 is made up of 14 amino acids. V was trimmed by 8 bases and J by 0 bases, leaving 13 bases between them. DNA for the CDR3: TGTGCCAGCCGCCCCCGAGGAACTAACTATGGCTACACCTTC. Protein: CASRPRGTNYGYTF.

This clonotype occurred a few times. The rearrangement uses TRBV7-2 and TRBJ2-7; 9 nucleotides match TRBD2. Germline loops: CDR1 SGHTA, CDR2 FQGNSA. The V gene end was trimmed by 0 bases and the J gene end by 1 base; junction bases not matched to a gene: 13. This CDR3 is 19 amino acids long. The CDR3 coding sequence is TGTGCCAGCAGCTTAGCGAGGGGTAGCGGGGGACTTTCTTCCTACGAGCAGTACTTC. It specifies CASSLARGSGGLSSYEQYF.

The V call is TRBV7-9, the J call TRBJ1-2, with 7 bases that match TRBD1. Germline V gene lookup returns CDR1 SEHNR and CDR2 FQNEAQ (reference sequence). The CDR3 is 14 amino acids. The ends lost 5 bases at V and 2 bases at J; junction bases unmatched: 5. The CDR3 DNA reads TGTGCCAGCAGCGCTCCAGGGGGGAACTATGGCTACACCTTC. It encodes CASSAPGGNYGYTF.

This clonotype occurred a few times. J is TRBJ1-2 and V is TRBV6-1; 7 bases are a match to TRBD1. The ends lost 6 bases at V and 0 bases at J; junction bases unmatched: 7. Germline V gene lookup returns CDR1 MNHNS and CDR2 SASEGT. The CDR3 is made up of 15 amino acids. DNA for the CDR3: TGTGCCAGCAGACCTACAGGGGATTCTAACTATGGCTACACCTTC. It codes for CASRPTGDSNYGYTF.